This TCR beta chain was sequenced during a study of T cell responses to AZD1222 COVID-19 vaccine. Assay used: immunoSEQ multiplex PCR; TCRdb lists only in-frame clones, some missing. The table has 100,000 to 150,000 clones, around 92% seen once; the top ten hold 11% to 15%. The sample in question was peripheral blood, obtained on day 0 of AZD1222 vaccination. This TCR came from an adult in good health.

The CDR3 sequence is CASSQGSRGQETQYF. DNA of the CDR3: TGCGCCAGCAGCCAAGGTAGCAGGGGCCAAGAGACCCAGTACTTC. The chain uses TRBV4-1 and TRBJ2-5; D is possibly TRBD1 (6 bases). The germline gives CDR1 MGHRA, CDR2 YSYEKL. The ends were cut back, 1 base at V and 1 base at J, with 10 bases in the middle. The CDR3 spans 15 residues.